This is a list of T cell receptor beta chains from one sample in a study of blood T cell repertoires in COVID-19. Assay: immunoSEQ multiplex PCR; the TCRdb copy retains only in-frame clones and omits some. The sample lists some 38,000 clones, under 90% occurring once. The sequenced material came from peripheral blood. The receptors derive from a man between 60 and 70 years old with COVID-19, enrolled during active disease. Each CDR3 is given with its conserved first and last residue. The order of the fields is V gene, CDR3 length, D gene, clone size, J gene, CDR3 protein, CDR3 DNA. D genes are given only for firm matches. Size values are once, few and many counts, or a class for expanded clones, and some rows have none.

TRBV7-8	14	TRBD1	once	TRBJ1-2	CASSLQGDNYGYTF	TGTGCCAGCAGCTTACAGGGGGACAACTATGGCTACACCTTC
TRBV6-5	15	NA	NA	TRBJ2-1	CASSYSPSDGNEQFF	TGTGCCAGCAGTTACTCGCCTAGCGATGGCAATGAGCAGTTCTTC
TRBV3-1/TRBV3-2	15	TRBD2	NA	TRBJ2-3	CASSQRTSGADTQYF	TGTGCCAGCAGCCAGCGGACTAGCGGGGCAGATACGCAGTATTTT
TRBV10-3	15	TRBD1	NA	TRBJ2-3	CAISGTGGRTDTQYF	TGTGCCATCAGTGGGACAGGGGGGAGGACAGATACGCAGTATTTT
TRBV6-5	15	TRBD1	NA	TRBJ2-1	CASTKPGQGAYEQFF	TGTGCCAGCACCAAGCCGGGACAGGGGGCCTATGAGCAGTTCTTC
TRBV7-8	14	TRBD1	NA	TRBJ1-1	CASSPRQGNTEAFF	TGTGCCAGCAGCCCAAGACAGGGGAACACTGAAGCTTTCTTT
TRBV7-9	15	TRBD1	NA	TRBJ2-7	CASSSRDRFSYEQYF	TGTGCCAGCAGCTCCCGGGACAGGTTTTCCTACGAGCAGTACTTC
TRBV9	15	NA	NA	TRBJ2-3	CASSPQGYPTDTQYF	TGTGCCAGCAGCCCACAGGGATACCCCACAGATACGCAGTATTTT
TRBV6-6	14	NA	NA	TRBJ2-7	CASSARDSGYEQYF	TGTGCCAGCAGTGCGCGGGACAGTGGCTACGAGCAGTACTTC
TRBV27	15	NA	NA	TRBJ2-3	CASSLSRGRTDTQYF	TGTGCCAGCAGTTTATCCAGGGGTAGGACAGATACGCAGTATTTT
TRBV3-1/TRBV3-2	12	TRBD1	NA	TRBJ1-1	CASSLGTVEAFF	TGTGCCAGCAGCCTTGGGACAGTTGAAGCTTTCTTT
TRBV21-1	16	NA	NA	TRBJ2-5	CASTIPRGRRLETQYF	TGTGCCAGCACGATACCCAGGGGGCGCCGGCTCGAGACCCAGTACTTC
TRBV19	15	TRBD1	once	TRBJ1-5	CASRGGQGVDQPQHF	TGTGCCAGTAGGGGGGGACAGGGGGTGGATCAGCCCCAGCATTTT
TRBV7-9	18	TRBD1	NA	TRBJ1-1	CASSGLASRGRIIGEAFF	TGTGCCAGCAGCGGCCTCGCTTCCAGGGGGCGAATCATAGGTGAAGCTTTCTTT
TRBV7-8	17	TRBD1	NA	TRBJ1-5	CASSSSNYRGRNQPQHF	TGTGCCAGCAGCTCATCCAATTACAGGGGACGGAATCAGCCCCAGCATTTT
TRBV27	13	NA	once	TRBJ1-6	CASSSFYNSPLHF	TGTGCCAGCAGCTCTTTCTATAATTCACCCCTCCACTTT
TRBV10-3	12	TRBD1	NA	TRBJ1-5	CATGTGGQPQHF	TGTGCCACCGGGACAGGCGGGCAGCCCCAGCATTTT
TRBV28	16	TRBD1	NA	TRBJ1-1	CASSLISGQGATEAFF	TGTGCCAGCAGTTTAATTTCGGGACAGGGGGCAACTGAAGCTTTCTTT
TRBV3-1/TRBV3-2	17	NA	once	TRBJ1-2	CASSQGGTLAGDDGYTF	TGTGCCAGCAGCCAAGGCGGGACATTGGCGGGGGATGACGGCTACACCTTC
TRBV18	14	NA	few	TRBJ2-7	CASSGGEGFNEQYF	TGTGCCAGCTCGGGTGGCGAGGGATTCAACGAGCAGTACTTC
TRBV12-3/TRBV12-4	11	NA	NA	TRBJ1-2	CASGRLYGYTF	TGTGCCAGCGGCAGGCTTTATGGCTACACCTTC
TRBV20-1	17	NA	few	TRBJ2-3	CSASGGWVSGGTDTQYF	TGCAGTGCTAGTGGCGGTTGGGTTAGTGGTGGCACAGATACGCAGTATTTT
TRBV5-1	16	TRBD2	NA	TRBJ2-3	CASSPRLAGKTDTQYF	TGCGCCAGCAGCCCCAGACTAGCGGGAAAAACAGATACGCAGTATTTT
TRBV3-1/TRBV3-2	14	NA	NA	TRBJ1-1	CASSQVAGNTEAFF	TGTGCCAGCAGCCAAGTTGCCGGGAACACTGAAGCTTTCTTT
TRBV19	16	TRBD2	NA	TRBJ2-7	CASSIKSGGLGHEQYF	TGTGCCAGTAGTATAAAGTCGGGAGGGTTAGGACACGAGCAGTACTTC
TRBV13	14	TRBD1	NA	TRBJ1-5	CASSSHRGEQPQHF	TGTGCCAGCAGCTCCCACAGGGGAGAACAGCCCCAGCATTTT
TRBV3-1/TRBV3-2	15	NA	NA	TRBJ1-6	CASSQGGSGNSPLHF	TGTGCCAGCAGCCAAGGAGGGTCGGGGAATTCACCCCTCCACTTT
TRBV29-1	17	TRBD2	NA	TRBJ2-1	CSVEDRGGRLTYNEQFF	TGCAGCGTTGAAGATCGGGGCGGGAGGCTCACCTACAATGAGCAGTTCTTC
TRBV9	15	NA	once	TRBJ1-3	CASSVDPNAGNTIYF	TGTGCCAGCAGCGTAGATCCTAACGCTGGAAACACCATATATTTT
TRBV7-8	15	TRBD1	once	TRBJ2-7	CASSSGRQGRNEQYF	TGTGCCAGCAGCTCGGGTCGACAGGGGCGGAACGAGCAGTACTTC
TRBV4-2	14	NA	NA	TRBJ1-1	CASSQDTGYNEAFF	TGTGCCAGCAGCCAAGATACGGGATACAATGAAGCTTTCTTT
TRBV28	13	NA	once	TRBJ2-7	CASSWGGMREQYF	TGTGCCAGCAGTTGGGGCGGAATGAGGGAGCAGTACTTC
TRBV6-1	13	NA	few	TRBJ2-7	CASSESSVYEQYF	TGTGCCAGCAGTGAATCTTCAGTCTACGAGCAGTACTTC
TRBV4-2	16	NA	NA	TRBJ2-1	CASSQDTVVGYNEQFF	TGTGCCAGCAGCCAAGATACAGTAGTCGGATACAATGAGCAGTTCTTC
TRBV27	15	TRBD1	NA	TRBJ1-2	CASRKGTGGVGGYTF	TGTGCCAGCCGAAAAGGGACAGGGGGCGTAGGCGGCTACACCTTC
TRBV19	14	NA	NA	TRBJ2-7	CASSGSGGSYEQYF	TGTGCCAGTAGTGGCAGTGGCGGGTCCTACGAGCAGTACTTC
TRBV2	15	NA	NA	TRBJ1-6	CASSQGQGGRSPLHF	TGTGCCAGCAGCCAAGGGCAGGGAGGGCGGTCACCCCTCCACTTT
TRBV10-1	14	NA	medium-sized	TRBJ1-3	CASIGQSSGNTIYF	TGCGCCAGCATTGGACAGAGCTCTGGAAACACCATATATTTT
TRBV7-7	15	TRBD1	NA	TRBJ2-7	CASSPGTGVTYEQYF	TGTGCCAGCAGCCCCGGAACAGGGGTTACCTACGAGCAGTACTTC
TRBV6-4	13	TRBD1	NA	TRBJ1-2	CASSARQGSGYTF	TGTGCCAGCAGTGCCCGACAGGGGTCTGGCTACACCTTC
TRBV19	15	NA	NA	TRBJ2-1	CASSRAEKIYNEQFF	TGTGCCAGTAGTAGGGCAGAAAAAATCTACAATGAGCAGTTCTTC
TRBV12-2	14	NA	NA	TRBJ2-7	CASRLGRSGPEQYF	TGTGCAAGTCGCTTAGGCCGGAGCGGGCCCGAGCAGTACTTC
TRBV6-1	12	NA	NA	TRBJ1-1	CASSEDSTEAFF	TGTGCCAGCAGTGAGGACAGCACTGAAGCTTTCTTT
TRBV15	13	NA	NA	TRBJ1-5	CATSQNEMQPQHF	TGTGCCACCAGCCAAAACGAGATGCAGCCCCAGCATTTT
TRBV4-2	15	TRBD1	NA	TRBJ1-2	CASSGTAFLNYGYTF	TGTGCCAGCAGCGGGACAGCATTTCTTAACTATGGCTACACCTTC
TRBV28	13	NA	NA	TRBJ1-5	CASSLSGGGPQHF	TGTGCCAGCAGTTTATCGGGGGGTGGGCCCCAGCATTTT